This T cell receptor (beta chain) was sequenced during a study of early T cells in non-severe SARS-CoV-2 infection. Study-level information: Chains from this unsorted whole-blood bulk RNA could not be paired.

This clonotype was seen repeatedly, ten times or more. Tagging with unique molecular identifiers was applied to individual cDNA molecules. A single record per CDR3 protein comes from TCRdb applying MiXCR to the 5' RACE reads. The sample holds about 72,000 distinct CDR3 sequences, about a tenth seen once. V gave up 7 bases and J gave up 2 bases; unmatched junction bases: 17. This CDR3 has 18 amino acids. The genes are TRBV12-3 or TRBV12-4 and TRBJ1-5; 7 bases map to TRBD1. The clonotype originates from an adult who was a healthcare worker with PCR-confirmed SARS-CoV-2 infection or an uninfected control (not recorded which). The material was whole blood, obtained at baseline. The CDR3 sequence is CASTIQDRTQVGNQPQHF. CDR3 nucleotides: TGTGCCAGCACCATCCAGGACAGGACCCAAGTAGGCAATCAGCCCCAGCATTTT.